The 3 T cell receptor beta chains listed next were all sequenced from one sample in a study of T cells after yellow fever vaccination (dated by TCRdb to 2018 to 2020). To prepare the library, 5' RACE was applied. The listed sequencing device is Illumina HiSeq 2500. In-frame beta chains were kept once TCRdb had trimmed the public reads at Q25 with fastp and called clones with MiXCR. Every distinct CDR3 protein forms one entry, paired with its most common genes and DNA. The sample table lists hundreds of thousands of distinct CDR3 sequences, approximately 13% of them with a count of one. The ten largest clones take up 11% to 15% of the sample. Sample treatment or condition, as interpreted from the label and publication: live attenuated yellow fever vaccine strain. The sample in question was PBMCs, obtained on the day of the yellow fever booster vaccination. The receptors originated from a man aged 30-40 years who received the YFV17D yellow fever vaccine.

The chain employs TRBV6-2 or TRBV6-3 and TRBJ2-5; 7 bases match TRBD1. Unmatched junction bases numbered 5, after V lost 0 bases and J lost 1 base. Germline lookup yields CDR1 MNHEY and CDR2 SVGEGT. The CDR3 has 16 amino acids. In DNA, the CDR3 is TGTGCCAGCAGTTACTCAAAGACAGGGCGCCAAGAGACCCAGTACTTC. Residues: CASSYSKTGRQETQYF.

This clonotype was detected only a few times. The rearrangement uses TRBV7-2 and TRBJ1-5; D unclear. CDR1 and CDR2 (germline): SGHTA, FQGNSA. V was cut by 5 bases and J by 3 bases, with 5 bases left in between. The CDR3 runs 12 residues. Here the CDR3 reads CASSDPNQPQHF. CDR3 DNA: TGTGCCAGCAGCGATCCCAATCAGCCCCAGCATTTT.

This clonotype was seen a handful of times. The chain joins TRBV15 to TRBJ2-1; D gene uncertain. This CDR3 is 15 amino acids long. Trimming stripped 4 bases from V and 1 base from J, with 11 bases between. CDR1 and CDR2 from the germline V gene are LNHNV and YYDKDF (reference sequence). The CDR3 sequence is CATSTPLSSYNEQFF. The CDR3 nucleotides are TGTGCCACCAGCACGCCCCTCTCTTCCTACAATGAGCAGTTCTTC.